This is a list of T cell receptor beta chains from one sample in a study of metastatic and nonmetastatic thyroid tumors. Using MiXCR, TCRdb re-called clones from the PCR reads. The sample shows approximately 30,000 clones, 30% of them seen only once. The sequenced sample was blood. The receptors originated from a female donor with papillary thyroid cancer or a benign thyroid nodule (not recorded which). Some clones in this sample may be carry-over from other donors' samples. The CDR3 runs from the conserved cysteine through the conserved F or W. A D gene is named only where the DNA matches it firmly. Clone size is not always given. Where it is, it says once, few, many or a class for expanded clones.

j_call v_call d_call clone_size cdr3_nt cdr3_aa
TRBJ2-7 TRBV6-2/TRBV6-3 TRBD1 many TGTGCCAGCAACTCCGGGACAGGGGGCTACGAGCAGTACTTC CASNSGTGGYEQYF
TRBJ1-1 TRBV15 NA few TGTGCCACCAGCCGAGATTCGGCAGGCCCTGAAGCTTACTTT CATSRDSAGPEAYF
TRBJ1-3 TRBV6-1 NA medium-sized TGTGCCAGCACAGGGGCTTCTGGAAACACCATATATTTT CASTGASGNTIYF
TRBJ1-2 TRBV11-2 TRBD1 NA TGTGCCAGCAGCCTAAGGGGGCTAAGGGCCCACACCTTC CASSLRGLRAHTF
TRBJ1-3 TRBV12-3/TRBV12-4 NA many TGTGCCAGCAGTTGGAGAAACACCATATATTTT CASSWRNTIYF
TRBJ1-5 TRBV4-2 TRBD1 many TGTGCCAGCAGCCTTGACTTCGGACAGGCTAATCAGCCCCAGCATTTT CASSLDFGQANQPQHF
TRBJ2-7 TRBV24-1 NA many TGTGCCACCAGTGAGGCCGCTTCCGAGCAGTACTTC CATSEAASEQYF
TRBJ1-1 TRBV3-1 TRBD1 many TGTGCCAGCAGCCACTCAGAAAGTGGGACAGGGAACACTGAAGCTTTCTTT CASSHSESGTGNTEAFF
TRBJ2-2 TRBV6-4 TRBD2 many TGTGCCAGCAGTGACGGGAGGGACACCGGGGAGCTGTTTTTT CASSDGRDTGELFF
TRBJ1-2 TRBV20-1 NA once TGCAGAGCTCTGCCCGGGACCAAGGAAGGCTTCACCTTC CRALPGTKEGFTF
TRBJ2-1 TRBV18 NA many TGTGCCAGCTCTCCCTTCAGCGGAGGTTCCTACAATGAGCAGTTCTTC CASSPFSGGSYNEQFF
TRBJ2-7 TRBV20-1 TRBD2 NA TGCAGTGCTAGAGTCAGGGACTACTATCAGTACTTC CSARVRDYYQYF
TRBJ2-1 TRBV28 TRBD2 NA TGTGCCAGCAGTCCCGGACTAGCGTCCAGCTACAATGAGCAGTTCTTC CASSPGLASSYNEQFF
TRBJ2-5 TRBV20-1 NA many TGCAGTGCAACCGGACCTTCAGAGACCCAGTACTTC CSATGPSETQYF
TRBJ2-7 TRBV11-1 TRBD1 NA TGTGCCAGCAGCTCCATTACCGGGACAGGACCGTACGAGCAGTACTTC CASSSITGTGPYEQYF
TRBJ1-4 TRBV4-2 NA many TGTGCCAGCAGCCAAGAGTCGGTAGATAATGAAAAACTGTTTTTT CASSQESVDNEKLFF
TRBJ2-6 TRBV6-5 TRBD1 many TGTGCCAGCAGTAGTCAGCGGGACAGGGGTTCTGGGGCCAACGTCCTGACTTTC CASSSQRDRGSGANVLTF
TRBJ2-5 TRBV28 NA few TGTGCCAGCAGTGGACTTACGGGCTTCCAAGAGACCCAGTACTTC CASSGLTGFQETQYF
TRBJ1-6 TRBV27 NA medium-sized TGTGCCAGCGAACATTCCGGGACATCAAATAATTCACCCCTCCACTTT CASEHSGTSNNSPLHF
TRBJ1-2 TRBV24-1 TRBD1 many TGTGCCACCAGTGATCAGGGAGGGGGCCCTACTAACTATGGCTACACCTTC CATSDQGGGPTNYGYTF
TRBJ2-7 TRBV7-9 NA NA TGTGCCAGCAGCTCCGCGCGCGAGCAGTACTTC CASSSAREQYF
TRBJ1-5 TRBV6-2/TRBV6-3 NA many TGTGCCACCAGTAGAGGGGCAGAAGGCAATCAGCCCCAGCATTTT CATSRGAEGNQPQHF
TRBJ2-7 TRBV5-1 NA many TGCGCCAGCAGCTTGGAAGGCAGGAGACAATACGAGCAGTACTTC CASSLEGRRQYEQYF
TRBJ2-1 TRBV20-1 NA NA TGCAGTGCTAGTCGGCGGAAGCGCAATGAGCAGTTCTTC CSASRRKRNEQFF
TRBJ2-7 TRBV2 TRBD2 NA TGTGCCAGCAGTGAAGTTGGGGGACTAGCGGGAGCCGAGGCGTACTTC CASSEVGGLAGAEAYF
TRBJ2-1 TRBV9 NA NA TGTGCCAGCAGCGCAATAGCTGGAGGTGATGAGGAGTTCTTC CASSAIAGGDEEFF
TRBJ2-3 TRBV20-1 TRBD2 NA TGCAGTGCTAGAGGTCCGACCACAGCGGGGGATACGCAGTATTTT CSARGPTTAGDTQYF
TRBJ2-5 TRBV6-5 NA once TGTGCCAGCAGTTACGGGGTGAGAGAAGAGACCCAGTACTTC CASSYGVREETQYF
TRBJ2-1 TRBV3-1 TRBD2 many TGTGCCAGCAGCCCCGGGACTAGTTTAAGCAATGAGCAGTTCTTC CASSPGTSLSNEQFF
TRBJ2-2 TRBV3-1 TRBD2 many TGTGCCAGCAGCCAGGGGACTAGCGGGTCGAACACCGGGGAGCTGTTTTTT CASSQGTSGSNTGELFF
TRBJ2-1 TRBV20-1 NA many TGCAGTGCTAGAGATCGTTCGGTCCGGACCCCGGGGTCGAGAGAGCAGTTCTTC CSARDRSVRTPGSREQFF
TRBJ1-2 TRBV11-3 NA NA TGTGCCAGCAGCTTAGAAGGACGCGGGGGGAACTATGGCTACACCTTC CASSLEGRGGNYGYTF
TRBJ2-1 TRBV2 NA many TGTGCCAGCAGTGAGATCTCCTACAATGAGCAGTTCTTC CASSEISYNEQFF
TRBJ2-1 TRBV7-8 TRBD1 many TGTGCCAGCAGCTTAGGCTACCGGGACAGGGGCGGCTATGAGCAGTTCTTC CASSLGYRDRGGYEQFF
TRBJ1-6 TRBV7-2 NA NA TGTGCCAGCAGCTTAGAAGCGGGCGGGTTTTTCCTCCACTTT CASSLEAGGFFLHF
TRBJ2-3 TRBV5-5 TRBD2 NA TGTGCCAGCAAGAAAGCGGGGGGGATCACAGATACGCAGTATTTT CASKKAGGITDTQYF
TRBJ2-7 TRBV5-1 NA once TGCGCCAGCAGCCCCGACTCCTACGAGCAGTACTTC CASSPDSYEQYF
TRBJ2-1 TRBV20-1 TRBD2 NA TGCAGTGCTAGACGACTAGCGGGGATCCACTATGAGCAGTTCTTC CSARRLAGIHYEQFF
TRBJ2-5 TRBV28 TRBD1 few TGTGCCAGCAGCCGGAACAGGGGGAGCCCAGAGATGAAAGAGACCCAGTACTTC CASSRNRGSPEMKETQYF
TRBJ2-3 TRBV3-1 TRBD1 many TGTGCCAGCAGCCCCAGACAGGGAACAGATACGCAGTATTTT CASSPRQGTDTQYF
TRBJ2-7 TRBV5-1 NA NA TGCGCCAGCAGCTTGGCCCTCGGTTCCCCGGGCTACGAGCAGTACTTC CASSLALGSPGYEQYF
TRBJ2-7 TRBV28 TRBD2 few TGTGCCAGCACCCCTGGAGGGACTAGCGGGCTGCTTTCCTACGAGCAGTACTTC CASTPGGTSGLLSYEQYF
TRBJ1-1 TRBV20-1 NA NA TGCAGTGCCGCCACAGAGGACACTGAAGCTTTCTTT CSAATEDTEAFF
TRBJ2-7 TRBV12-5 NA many TGTGCTAGTGGTCCCACGGTCTACGAGCAGTACTTC CASGPTVYEQYF
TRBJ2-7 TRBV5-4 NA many TGTGCCAGCAGCTTGGACACTAATACCTACGAGCAGTACTTC CASSLDTNTYEQYF
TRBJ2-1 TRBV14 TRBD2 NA TGTGCCAGCAGTTCCGGACTAGCCTATGAGCAGTTCTTC CASSSGLAYEQFF
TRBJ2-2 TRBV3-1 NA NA TGTTCCAGCAGCCAACTATCCAGGGGTTTGGGAACCGGAGAGCTGTTTTTT CSSSQLSRGLGTGELFF
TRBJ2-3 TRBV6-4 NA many TGTGCCAGCAGTGAGAAAGCGGAGACCTACACAGATACGCAGTATTTT CASSEKAETYTDTQYF
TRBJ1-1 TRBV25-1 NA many TGTGCCAGCAGTGAAGGTCTGAACACTGAAGCTTTCTTT CASSEGLNTEAFF
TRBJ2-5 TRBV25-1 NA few TGTGCCAGCAGTGAATTAACATTCCAAGAGACCCAGTACTTC CASSELTFQETQYF
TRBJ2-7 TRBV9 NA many TGTGCCAGCAGCCCCCACTACGAGCAGTACTTC CASSPHYEQYF
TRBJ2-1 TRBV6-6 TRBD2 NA TGTGCCAGCAGTTACTCGATGCCTAGCGGGAGTCCCCATGAGCAGTTCTTC CASSYSMPSGSPHEQFF
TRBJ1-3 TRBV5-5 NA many TGTGCCAGCAGCCTGACGGTCTCTGGAAACACCATATATTTT CASSLTVSGNTIYF